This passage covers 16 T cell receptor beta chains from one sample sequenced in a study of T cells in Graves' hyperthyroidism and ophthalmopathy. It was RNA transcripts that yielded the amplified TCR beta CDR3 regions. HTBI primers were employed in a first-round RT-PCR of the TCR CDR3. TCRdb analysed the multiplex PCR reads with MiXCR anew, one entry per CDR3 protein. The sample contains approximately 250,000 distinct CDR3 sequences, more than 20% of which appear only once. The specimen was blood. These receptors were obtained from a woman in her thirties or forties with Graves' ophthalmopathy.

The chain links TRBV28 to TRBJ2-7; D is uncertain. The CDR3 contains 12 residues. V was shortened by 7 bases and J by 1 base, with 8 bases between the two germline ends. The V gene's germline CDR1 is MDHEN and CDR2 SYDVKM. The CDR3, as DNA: TGTGCCAGCAATCGGCAGTCCTACGAGCAGTACTTC. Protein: CASNRQSYEQYF. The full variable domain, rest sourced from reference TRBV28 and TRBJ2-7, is DVKVTQSSRYLVKRTGEKVFLECVQDMDHENMFWYRQDPGLGLRLIYFSYDVKMKEKGDIPEGYSVSREKKERFSLILESASTNQTSMYLCASNRQSYEQYFGPGTRLTVT.

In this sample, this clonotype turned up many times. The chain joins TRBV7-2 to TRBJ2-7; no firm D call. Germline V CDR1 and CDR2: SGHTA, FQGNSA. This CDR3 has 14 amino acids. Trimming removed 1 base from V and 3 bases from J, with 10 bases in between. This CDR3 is CASSLDRVVYEQYF. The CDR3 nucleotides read TGTGCCAGCAGCTTAGATAGGGTAGTCTACGAGCAGTACTTC.

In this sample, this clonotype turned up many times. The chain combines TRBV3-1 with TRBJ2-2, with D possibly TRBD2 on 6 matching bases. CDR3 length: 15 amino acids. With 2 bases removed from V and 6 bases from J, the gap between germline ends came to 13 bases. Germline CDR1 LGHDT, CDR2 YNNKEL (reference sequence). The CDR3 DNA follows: TGTGCCAGCAGCCAACCCGGGAGTCAGTCCGGGGAGCTGTTTTTT. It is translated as CASSQPGSQSGELFF.

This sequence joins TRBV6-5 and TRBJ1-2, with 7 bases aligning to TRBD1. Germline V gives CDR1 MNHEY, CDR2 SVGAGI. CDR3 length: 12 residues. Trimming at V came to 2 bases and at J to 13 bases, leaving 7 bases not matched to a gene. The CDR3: CASSYGDSGVTF. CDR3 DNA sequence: TGTGCCAGCAGTTACGGGGACAGCGGTGTCACCTTC.

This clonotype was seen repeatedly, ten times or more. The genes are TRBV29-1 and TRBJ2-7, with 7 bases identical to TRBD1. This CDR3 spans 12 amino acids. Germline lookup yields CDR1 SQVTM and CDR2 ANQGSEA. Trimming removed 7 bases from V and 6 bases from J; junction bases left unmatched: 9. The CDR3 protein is CSGGTAGAEQYF. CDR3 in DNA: TGCAGCGGTGGGACAGCAGGCGCCGAGCAGTACTTC.

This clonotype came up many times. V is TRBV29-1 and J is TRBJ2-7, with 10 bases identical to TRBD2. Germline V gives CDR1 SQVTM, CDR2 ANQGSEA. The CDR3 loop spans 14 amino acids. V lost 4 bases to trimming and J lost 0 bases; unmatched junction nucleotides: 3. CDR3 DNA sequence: TGCAGCGTTGCCTGGACTAGCGGCTCCTACGAGCAGTACTTC. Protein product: CSVAWTSGSYEQYF.

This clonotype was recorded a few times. The CDR3 sequence is CASSDRWKLFF. The CDR3 DNA follows: TGTGCCAGCTCAGACCGCTGGAAGCTGTTTTTT. This sequence joins TRBV18 and TRBJ2-2; D gene unclear. This CDR3 region has 11 residues. Trimming shortened V by 5 bases and J by 12 bases, and 10 bases separated the two germline ends. Germline V gene data show CDR1 as KGHSH and CDR2 as LQKENI.

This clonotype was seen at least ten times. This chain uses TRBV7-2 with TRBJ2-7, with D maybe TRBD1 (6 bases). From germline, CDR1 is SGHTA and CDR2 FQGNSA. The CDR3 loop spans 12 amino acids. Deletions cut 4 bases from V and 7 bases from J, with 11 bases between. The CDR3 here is CASSYRVGEQYF. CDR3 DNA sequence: TGTGCCAGCAGCTACAGGGTTGGGGAGCAGTACTTC.

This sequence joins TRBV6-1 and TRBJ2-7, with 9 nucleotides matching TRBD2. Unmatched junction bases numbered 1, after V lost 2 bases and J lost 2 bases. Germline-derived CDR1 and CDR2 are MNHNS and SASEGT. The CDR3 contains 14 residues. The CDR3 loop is CASSERTSAYEQYF. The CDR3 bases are TGTGCCAGCAGTGAAAGGACTAGCGCCTACGAGCAGTACTTC.

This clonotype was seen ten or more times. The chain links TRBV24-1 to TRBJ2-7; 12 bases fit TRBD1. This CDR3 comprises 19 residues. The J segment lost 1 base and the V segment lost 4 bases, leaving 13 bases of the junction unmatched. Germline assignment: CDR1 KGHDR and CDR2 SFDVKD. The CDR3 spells CATSDPGQGAPVSSYEQYF. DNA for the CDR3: TGTGCCACCAGTGACCCGGGACAGGGGGCTCCCGTTTCTTCCTACGAGCAGTACTTC.

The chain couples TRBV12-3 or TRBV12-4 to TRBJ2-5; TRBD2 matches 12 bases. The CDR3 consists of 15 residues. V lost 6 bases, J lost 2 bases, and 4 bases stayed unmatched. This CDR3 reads CASSLAGGPQETQYF. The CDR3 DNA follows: TGTGCCAGCAGCCTAGCGGGAGGGCCTCAAGAGACCCAGTACTTC.

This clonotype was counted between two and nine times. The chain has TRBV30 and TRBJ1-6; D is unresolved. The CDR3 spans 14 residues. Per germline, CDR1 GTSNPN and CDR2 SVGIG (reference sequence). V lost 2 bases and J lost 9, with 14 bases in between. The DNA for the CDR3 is TGTGCCTGGAGTTCGGGCGGAGTTGGTTCACCCCTCCACTTT. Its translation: CAWSSGGVGSPLHF.

In DNA, the CDR3 is TGTGCCAGCAGTAAACAGGTGGCGGGGGGGCGTGAGACCCAGTACTTC. This gives the protein CASSKQVAGGRETQYF. V is TRBV28 and J is TRBJ2-5, with 9 bases fitting TRBD2. The CDR3 is 16 amino acids. Germline V gene lookup returns CDR1 MDHEN and CDR2 SYDVKM. The V segment lost 5 bases and the J segment 5 bases; nucleotides outside the gene matches: 12.

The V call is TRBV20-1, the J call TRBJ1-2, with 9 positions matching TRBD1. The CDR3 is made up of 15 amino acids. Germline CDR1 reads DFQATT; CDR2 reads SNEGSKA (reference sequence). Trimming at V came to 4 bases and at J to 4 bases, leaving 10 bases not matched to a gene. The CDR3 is CSAIFRDRVGYGYTF. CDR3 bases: TGCAGTGCTATCTTCCGGGACAGGGTTGGCTATGGCTACACCTTC.

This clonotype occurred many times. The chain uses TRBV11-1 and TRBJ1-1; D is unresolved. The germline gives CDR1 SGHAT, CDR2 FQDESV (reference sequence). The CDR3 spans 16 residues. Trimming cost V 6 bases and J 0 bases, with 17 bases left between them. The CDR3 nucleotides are TGTGCCAGCAGTGATAGCGCGCCTAAAATGAACACTGAAGCTTTCTTT. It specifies CASSDSAPKMNTEAFF.

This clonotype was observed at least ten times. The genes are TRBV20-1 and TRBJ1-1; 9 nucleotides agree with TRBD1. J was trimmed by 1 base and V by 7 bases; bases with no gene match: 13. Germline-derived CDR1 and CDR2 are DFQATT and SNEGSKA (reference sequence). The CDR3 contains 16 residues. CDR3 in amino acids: CSGPLLRDRENTEAFF. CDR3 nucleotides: TGCAGTGGCCCCCTCCTCCGGGACAGGGAGAACACTGAAGCTTTCTTT.